What follows are 23 T cell receptor beta chains derived from one specimen sequenced in a study of blood T cell repertoires in COVID-19. TCRdb's copy holds only in-frame clones and misses some; the assay was immunoSEQ multiplex PCR. The data hold about 140,000 clones, with under 80% observed a single time. Sequenced sample: peripheral blood. Receptor source: a man older than 75 with acute or convalescent COVID-19.

The chain recombines TRBV4-2 with TRBJ1-3, with TRBD1 matching 8 bases. The CDR3 length is 15 residues. Germline trimming cut 4 bases from V and 2 bases from J; bases unmatched to any gene: 4. Germline-derived CDR1 and CDR2 are LGHNA and YNFKEQ. This chain's CDR3 is CASSRDRGTGNTIYF. The CDR3 region has the DNA TGTGCCAGCAGCCGAGACAGGGGAACTGGAAACACCATATATTTT.

This clone was counted between two and nine times. The chain has TRBV7-3 and TRBJ2-2, with no clear D. Germline V gives CDR1 SGHTA, CDR2 FQGTGA. The CDR3 length is 15 residues. Between the trimmed V and J ends, which lost 4 bases and 5 bases, there was a span of 14 bases. This CDR3 reads CASSSPYGQTGELFF. In DNA form, the CDR3 reads TGTGCCAGCAGCTCCCCTTATGGGCAAACCGGGGAGCTGTTTTTT.

The chain employs TRBV11-1 and TRBJ2-1, with 10 positions matching TRBD2. Germline V gene sequence: CDR1 SGHAT, CDR2 FQDESV (reference sequence). The CDR3 spans 15 residues. Trimming at V came to 5 bases and at J to 9 bases, leaving 10 bases not matched to a gene. CDR3 protein: CASSHRSGGGFEQFF. Written as DNA, the CDR3 is TGTGCCAGCAGCCACCGCAGCGGGGGGGGGTTTGAGCAGTTCTTC. Looking up the rest from reference TRBV11-1 and TRBJ2-1 gives the full variable domain: EAEVAQSPRYKITEKSQAVAFWCDPISGHATLYWYRQILGQGPELLVQFQDESVVDDSQLPKDRFSAERLKGVDSTLKIQPAELGDSAMYLCASSHRSGGGFEQFFGPGTRLTVL.

The V call is TRBV5-1, the J call TRBJ2-2; 8 bases fit TRBD2. With 4 bases clipped from V and 2 bases from J, the junction kept 1 base outside the gene matches. The CDR3 has 14 amino acids. CDR1 SGHRS and CDR2 YFSETQ come from the germline V gene. DNA of the CDR3: TGCGCCAGCAGCGCGGGAGGTAACACCGGGGAGCTGTTTTTT. Translated, it gives CASSAGGNTGELFF.

This sequence joins TRBV25-1 and TRBJ1-2; 7 bases fit TRBD1. Per germline, CDR1 MGHDK and CDR2 SYGVNS. This CDR3 has 15 residues. Trimming cost V 0 bases and J 4 bases; bases outside gene matches: 5. The CDR3 loop is CASSEYVGQTYGYTF. The CDR3 nucleotides are TGTGCCAGCAGTGAATACGTGGGACAGACCTATGGCTACACCTTC.

The rearrangement joins TRBV15 to TRBJ1-2; D not certain. Trimming took off 5 bases at V and 2 bases at J, with 18 bases between the two ends. This CDR3 spans 16 amino acids. CDR1 and CDR2 (germline): LNHNV, YYDKDF (reference sequence). As DNA, the CDR3 is TGTGCCACCAGCGAAGTGGGTTCGGGAGGGAACTATGGCTACACCTTC. This sequence encodes CATSEVGSGGNYGYTF.

V is TRBV7-2 and J is TRBJ2-7, with a weak D call TRBD1 (6 bases). Germline V gene data show CDR1 as SGHTA and CDR2 as FQGNSA. V lost 4 bases and J lost 3, with 10 bases in between. CDR3 length: 13 amino acids. Written as DNA, the CDR3 is TGTGCCAGCAGCTCCAGGACAGACTACGAGCAGTACTTC. This encodes CASSSRTDYEQYF.

The V and J genes are TRBV5-1 and TRBJ2-2, with D tentatively TRBD2 (7 bases). The CDR3 spans 14 residues. V lost 4 bases, J lost 9 bases, and 16 bases lay in between. In germline, CDR1 is SGHRS, CDR2 YFSETQ. The CDR3 is CASSTRGDIRELFF. For the CDR3, the DNA is TGCGCCAGCAGCACCCGGGGGGACATCCGGGAGCTGTTTTTT.

The chain recombines TRBV6-1 with TRBJ1-3, with 10 bases that match TRBD1. The germline CDR1 and CDR2 sequences are MNHNS and SASEGT. This CDR3 contains 15 residues. The trim removed 0 bases at V and 10 bases at J, leaving 6 bases unmatched. CDR3 DNA: TGTGCCAGCAGTGAAGCTGGGGGACAGGGGATGACCATATATTTT. Translation: CASSEAGGQGMTIYF.

V is TRBV5-4 and J is TRBJ1-1, with D maybe TRBD1 (5 bases). This CDR3 spans 15 amino acids. CDR1 is SGHNT, CDR2 YYREEE, per germline (reference sequence). Trimming stripped 1 base from V and 0 bases from J, with 10 bases between. The CDR3 DNA is TGTGCCAGCAGCTTGAGGGGATGGGTGAACACTGAAGCTTTCTTT. Amino acid sequence: CASSLRGWVNTEAFF.

This clone was counted between two and nine times. The chain has TRBV19 and TRBJ2-1; 16 bases map to TRBD2. CDR3 length equals 18 residues. The V and J ends lost 9 bases and 3 bases, in that order; junction bases with no gene match: 11. CDR1 LNHDA and CDR2 SQIVND come from the germline V gene (reference sequence). The CDR3 loop is CASSPGLAGGPGYNEQFF. CDR3 coding DNA: TGTGCCAGCTCGCCGGGACTAGCGGGGGGGCCGGGCTACAATGAGCAGTTCTTC. The whole variable domain, filled in from reference TRBV19 and TRBJ2-1, reads DGGITQSPKYLFRKEGQNVTLSCEQNLNHDAMYWYRQDPGQGLRLIYYSQIVNDFQKGDIAEGYSVSREKKESFPLTVTSAQKNPTAFYLCASSPGLAGGPGYNEQFFGPGTRLTVL.

This clone has just a few counts. The chain joins TRBV3-1 (or the pseudogene TRBV3-2) to TRBJ2-1, with TRBD2 matching 7 bases. The germline gives CDR1 LGHDT, CDR2 YNNKEL (reference sequence). V shed 3 bases and J 8 bases; nucleotides not matched to a gene: 7. This CDR3 contains 14 residues. As DNA, the CDR3 is TGTGCCAGCAGCCACCCAACGACTAGCTATGAGCAGTTCTTC. It codes for CASSHPTTSYEQFF.

This chain uses TRBV29-1 with TRBJ2-5, with TRBD1 matching over 12 bases. CDR1 is SQVTM and CDR2 is ANQGSEA in the germline V gene. Trimming took 1 base from V and 0 from J; bases not matched to a gene: 3. The CDR3 sequence is 16 residues long. For the CDR3, the DNA is TGCAGCGTTGAAGCCGGGACAGGGGGCTACCAAGAGACCCAGTACTTC. This gives the protein CSVEAGTGGYQETQYF.

CDR3 in amino acids: CASSSGGGNTIYF. The CDR3 DNA is TGTGCCAGCAGCAGCGGAGGGGGAAACACCATATATTTT. The V call is TRBV12-3 or TRBV12-4, the J call TRBJ1-3; D is unclear. The V end was cut by 6 bases, the J end by 4 bases, with 10 bases between. This CDR3 has 13 residues.

The V call is TRBV7-9, the J call TRBJ1-4; 8 bases match TRBD1. The CDR3 totals 16 residues. CDR1 and CDR2 (germline): SEHNR, FQNEAQ (reference sequence). After removal of 4 bases from V and 8 bases from J, the junction contained 12 bases not matched to a gene. In DNA, the CDR3 is TGTGCCAGCAGCTCCCGGGGGACAGGCCGCGGAGAAAAACTGTTTTTT. Amino acid sequence: CASSSRGTGRGEKLFF.

The V and J genes are TRBV20-1 and TRBJ1-2, with D uncertain. The CDR3 has 11 residues. Trimming took off 5 bases at V and 7 bases at J, with 11 bases between the two ends. Germline CDR1 is DFQATT and CDR2 is SNEGSKA (reference sequence). The CDR3 sequence is CSADIRGGYTF. DNA of the CDR3: TGCAGTGCTGATATTCGAGGTGGCTACACCTTC.

The CDR3 DNA is TGTGCCAGTAGCGGATACGGGACAGGGAGCAACTACGAGCAGTACTTC. It encodes CASSGYGTGSNYEQYF. The chain has TRBV19 and TRBJ2-7; 9 nucleotides line up with TRBD1. V was clipped by 6 bases and J by 3 bases; unmatched bases: 12. In germline, CDR1 is LNHDA, CDR2 SQIVND (reference sequence). This CDR3 is 16 amino acids long.

The chain joins TRBV21-1 to TRBJ2-4; the table's D gene call, TRBD2, was not cross checked with the DNA. TRBV21-1 is termed a pseudogene. This CDR3 is 15 amino acids long. The CDR3 protein is CASSPRRGGKNIQYF. The CDR3 DNA sequence: TGTGCCAGCAGCCCGAGGAGGGGAGGCAAAAACATTCAGTACTTC.

The rearrangement joins TRBV7-3 to TRBJ2-3, with D possibly matching TRBD2 (5 bases). Germline V CDR1 and CDR2: SGHTA, FQGTGA. The CDR3 is 13 residues long. Trimming removed 0 bases from V and 12 bases from J, with 13 bases in between. The CDR3 region has the DNA TGTGCCAGCAGCTTAACGTTGAGGGATCCTCAGTATTTT. This encodes CASSLTLRDPQYF.

This chain connects TRBV28 to TRBJ2-2, with TRBD1 matching over 8 bases. Germline lookup yields CDR1 MDHEN and CDR2 SYDVKM. This CDR3 comprises 19 residues. Trimming at V came to 0 bases and at J to 6 bases, leaving 15 bases not matched to a gene. CDR3: CASSLWARQGPRGPGELFF. As DNA, the CDR3 is TGTGCCAGCAGTTTATGGGCGAGACAGGGGCCCAGAGGGCCCGGGGAGCTGTTTTTT.

This clone showed up just a few times. The DNA of the CDR3 is TGTGCCAGCAGTTACTCCCTGGACAAGCTCTATGGCTACACCTTC. Residues: CASSYSLDKLYGYTF. The genes are TRBV6-5 and TRBJ1-2; a possible D gene is TRBD1 (5 bases). Germline values: CDR1 MNHEY, CDR2 SVGAGI. The length of the CDR3 is 15 residues. V was cut by 0 bases and J by 4 bases, with 12 bases left in between.

The chain employs TRBV12-3 or TRBV12-4 and TRBJ2-1; perhaps TRBD2 as D (6 bases). The CDR3 is made up of 13 amino acids. V was pared by 6 bases and J by 4 bases, with 10 bases between. The CDR3 is CASRATRYNEQFF. CDR3 sequence (DNA): TGTGCCAGCAGAGCGACTAGATACAATGAGCAGTTCTTC.

The chain joins TRBV5-6 to TRBJ1-5, with D perhaps matching TRBD1 (5 bases). Germline assignment: CDR1 SGHDT and CDR2 YYEEEE. CDR3 length equals 16 residues. V lost 1 base and J 0 bases, leaving 11 bases between the germline ends. In DNA form, the CDR3 reads TGTGCCAGCAGCTTGTCTCTAGGGGCTAGCAATCAGCCCCAGCATTTT. It encodes CASSLSLGASNQPQHF.